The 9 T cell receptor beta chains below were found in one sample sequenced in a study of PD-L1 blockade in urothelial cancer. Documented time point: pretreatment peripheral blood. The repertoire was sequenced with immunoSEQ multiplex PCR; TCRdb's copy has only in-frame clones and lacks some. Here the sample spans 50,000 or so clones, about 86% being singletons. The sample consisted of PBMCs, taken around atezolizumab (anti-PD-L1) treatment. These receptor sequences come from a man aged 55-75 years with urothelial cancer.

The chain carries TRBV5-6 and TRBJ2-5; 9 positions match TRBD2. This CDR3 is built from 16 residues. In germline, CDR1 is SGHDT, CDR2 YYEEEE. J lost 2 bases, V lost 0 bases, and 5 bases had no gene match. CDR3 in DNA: TGTGCCAGCAGCTTGGATCGGACTAGCGTTCAAGAGACCCAGTACTTC. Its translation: CASSLDRTSVQETQYF.

Here the CDR3 reads CASSEYSGSGYEQYF. CDR3 bases: TGTGCCAGCAGTGAATATTCAGGGTCGGGCTACGAGCAGTACTTC. The chain employs TRBV25-1 and TRBJ2-7; maybe TRBD1 (5 bases). The CDR3 covers 15 residues. V dropped 0 bases and J dropped 3 bases, with 12 bases sitting between them. CDR1 and CDR2 from the germline V gene are MGHDK and SYGVNS.

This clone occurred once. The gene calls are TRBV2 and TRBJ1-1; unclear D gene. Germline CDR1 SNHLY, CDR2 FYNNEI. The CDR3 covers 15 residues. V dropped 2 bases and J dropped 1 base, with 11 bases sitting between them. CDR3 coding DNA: TGTGCCAGCAGTGAAAGGCGGGAAGAGAACACTGAAGCTTTCTTT. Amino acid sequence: CASSERREENTEAFF. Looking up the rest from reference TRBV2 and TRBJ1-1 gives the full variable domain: EPEVTQTPSHQVTQMGQEVILRCVPISNHLYFYWYRQILGQKVEFLVSFYNNEISEKSEIFDDQFSVERPDGSNFTLKIRSTKLEDSAMYFCASSERREENTEAFFGQGTRLTVV.

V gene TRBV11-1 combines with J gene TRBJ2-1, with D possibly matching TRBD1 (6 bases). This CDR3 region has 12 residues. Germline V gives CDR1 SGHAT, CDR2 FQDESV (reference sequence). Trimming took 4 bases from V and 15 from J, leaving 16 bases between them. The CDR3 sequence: CASSSGGGLGFF. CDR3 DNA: TGTGCCAGCAGCTCTGGGGGCGGGTTGGGGTTCTTC.

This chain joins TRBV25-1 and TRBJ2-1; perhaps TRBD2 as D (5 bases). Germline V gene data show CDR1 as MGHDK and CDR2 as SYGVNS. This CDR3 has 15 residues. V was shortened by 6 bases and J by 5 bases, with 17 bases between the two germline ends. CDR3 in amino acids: CASSRSAGIDNEQFF. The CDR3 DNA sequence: TGTGCCAGCAGCCGGAGTGCGGGTATAGACAATGAGCAGTTCTTC.

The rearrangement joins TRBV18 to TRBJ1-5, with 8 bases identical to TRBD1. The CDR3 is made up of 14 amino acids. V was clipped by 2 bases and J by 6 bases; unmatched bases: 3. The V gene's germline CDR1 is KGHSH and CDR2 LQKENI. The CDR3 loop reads CASSPGQGFQPQHF. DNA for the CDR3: TGTGCCAGCTCACCAGGACAGGGTTTTCAGCCCCAGCATTTT.

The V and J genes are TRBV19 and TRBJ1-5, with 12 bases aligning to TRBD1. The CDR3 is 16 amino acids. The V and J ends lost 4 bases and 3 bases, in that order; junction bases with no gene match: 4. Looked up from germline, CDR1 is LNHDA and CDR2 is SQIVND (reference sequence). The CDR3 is CASSRGQGANNQPQHF. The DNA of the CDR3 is TGTGCCAGTAGTAGGGGACAGGGGGCAAACAATCAGCCCCAGCATTTT.

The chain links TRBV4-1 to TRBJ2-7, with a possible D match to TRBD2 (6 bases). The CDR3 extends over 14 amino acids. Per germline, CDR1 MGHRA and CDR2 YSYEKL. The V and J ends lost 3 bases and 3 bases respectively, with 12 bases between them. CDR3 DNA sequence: TGCGCCAGCAGCCACCACGGGACTCTCTACGAGCAGTACTTC. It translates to CASSHHGTLYEQYF.

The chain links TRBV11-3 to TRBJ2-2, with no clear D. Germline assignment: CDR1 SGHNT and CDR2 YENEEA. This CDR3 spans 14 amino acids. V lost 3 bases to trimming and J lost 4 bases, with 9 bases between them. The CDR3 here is CASSFFTVTGELFF. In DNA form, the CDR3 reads TGTGCCAGCAGCTTTTTCACAGTCACCGGGGAGCTGTTTTTT.